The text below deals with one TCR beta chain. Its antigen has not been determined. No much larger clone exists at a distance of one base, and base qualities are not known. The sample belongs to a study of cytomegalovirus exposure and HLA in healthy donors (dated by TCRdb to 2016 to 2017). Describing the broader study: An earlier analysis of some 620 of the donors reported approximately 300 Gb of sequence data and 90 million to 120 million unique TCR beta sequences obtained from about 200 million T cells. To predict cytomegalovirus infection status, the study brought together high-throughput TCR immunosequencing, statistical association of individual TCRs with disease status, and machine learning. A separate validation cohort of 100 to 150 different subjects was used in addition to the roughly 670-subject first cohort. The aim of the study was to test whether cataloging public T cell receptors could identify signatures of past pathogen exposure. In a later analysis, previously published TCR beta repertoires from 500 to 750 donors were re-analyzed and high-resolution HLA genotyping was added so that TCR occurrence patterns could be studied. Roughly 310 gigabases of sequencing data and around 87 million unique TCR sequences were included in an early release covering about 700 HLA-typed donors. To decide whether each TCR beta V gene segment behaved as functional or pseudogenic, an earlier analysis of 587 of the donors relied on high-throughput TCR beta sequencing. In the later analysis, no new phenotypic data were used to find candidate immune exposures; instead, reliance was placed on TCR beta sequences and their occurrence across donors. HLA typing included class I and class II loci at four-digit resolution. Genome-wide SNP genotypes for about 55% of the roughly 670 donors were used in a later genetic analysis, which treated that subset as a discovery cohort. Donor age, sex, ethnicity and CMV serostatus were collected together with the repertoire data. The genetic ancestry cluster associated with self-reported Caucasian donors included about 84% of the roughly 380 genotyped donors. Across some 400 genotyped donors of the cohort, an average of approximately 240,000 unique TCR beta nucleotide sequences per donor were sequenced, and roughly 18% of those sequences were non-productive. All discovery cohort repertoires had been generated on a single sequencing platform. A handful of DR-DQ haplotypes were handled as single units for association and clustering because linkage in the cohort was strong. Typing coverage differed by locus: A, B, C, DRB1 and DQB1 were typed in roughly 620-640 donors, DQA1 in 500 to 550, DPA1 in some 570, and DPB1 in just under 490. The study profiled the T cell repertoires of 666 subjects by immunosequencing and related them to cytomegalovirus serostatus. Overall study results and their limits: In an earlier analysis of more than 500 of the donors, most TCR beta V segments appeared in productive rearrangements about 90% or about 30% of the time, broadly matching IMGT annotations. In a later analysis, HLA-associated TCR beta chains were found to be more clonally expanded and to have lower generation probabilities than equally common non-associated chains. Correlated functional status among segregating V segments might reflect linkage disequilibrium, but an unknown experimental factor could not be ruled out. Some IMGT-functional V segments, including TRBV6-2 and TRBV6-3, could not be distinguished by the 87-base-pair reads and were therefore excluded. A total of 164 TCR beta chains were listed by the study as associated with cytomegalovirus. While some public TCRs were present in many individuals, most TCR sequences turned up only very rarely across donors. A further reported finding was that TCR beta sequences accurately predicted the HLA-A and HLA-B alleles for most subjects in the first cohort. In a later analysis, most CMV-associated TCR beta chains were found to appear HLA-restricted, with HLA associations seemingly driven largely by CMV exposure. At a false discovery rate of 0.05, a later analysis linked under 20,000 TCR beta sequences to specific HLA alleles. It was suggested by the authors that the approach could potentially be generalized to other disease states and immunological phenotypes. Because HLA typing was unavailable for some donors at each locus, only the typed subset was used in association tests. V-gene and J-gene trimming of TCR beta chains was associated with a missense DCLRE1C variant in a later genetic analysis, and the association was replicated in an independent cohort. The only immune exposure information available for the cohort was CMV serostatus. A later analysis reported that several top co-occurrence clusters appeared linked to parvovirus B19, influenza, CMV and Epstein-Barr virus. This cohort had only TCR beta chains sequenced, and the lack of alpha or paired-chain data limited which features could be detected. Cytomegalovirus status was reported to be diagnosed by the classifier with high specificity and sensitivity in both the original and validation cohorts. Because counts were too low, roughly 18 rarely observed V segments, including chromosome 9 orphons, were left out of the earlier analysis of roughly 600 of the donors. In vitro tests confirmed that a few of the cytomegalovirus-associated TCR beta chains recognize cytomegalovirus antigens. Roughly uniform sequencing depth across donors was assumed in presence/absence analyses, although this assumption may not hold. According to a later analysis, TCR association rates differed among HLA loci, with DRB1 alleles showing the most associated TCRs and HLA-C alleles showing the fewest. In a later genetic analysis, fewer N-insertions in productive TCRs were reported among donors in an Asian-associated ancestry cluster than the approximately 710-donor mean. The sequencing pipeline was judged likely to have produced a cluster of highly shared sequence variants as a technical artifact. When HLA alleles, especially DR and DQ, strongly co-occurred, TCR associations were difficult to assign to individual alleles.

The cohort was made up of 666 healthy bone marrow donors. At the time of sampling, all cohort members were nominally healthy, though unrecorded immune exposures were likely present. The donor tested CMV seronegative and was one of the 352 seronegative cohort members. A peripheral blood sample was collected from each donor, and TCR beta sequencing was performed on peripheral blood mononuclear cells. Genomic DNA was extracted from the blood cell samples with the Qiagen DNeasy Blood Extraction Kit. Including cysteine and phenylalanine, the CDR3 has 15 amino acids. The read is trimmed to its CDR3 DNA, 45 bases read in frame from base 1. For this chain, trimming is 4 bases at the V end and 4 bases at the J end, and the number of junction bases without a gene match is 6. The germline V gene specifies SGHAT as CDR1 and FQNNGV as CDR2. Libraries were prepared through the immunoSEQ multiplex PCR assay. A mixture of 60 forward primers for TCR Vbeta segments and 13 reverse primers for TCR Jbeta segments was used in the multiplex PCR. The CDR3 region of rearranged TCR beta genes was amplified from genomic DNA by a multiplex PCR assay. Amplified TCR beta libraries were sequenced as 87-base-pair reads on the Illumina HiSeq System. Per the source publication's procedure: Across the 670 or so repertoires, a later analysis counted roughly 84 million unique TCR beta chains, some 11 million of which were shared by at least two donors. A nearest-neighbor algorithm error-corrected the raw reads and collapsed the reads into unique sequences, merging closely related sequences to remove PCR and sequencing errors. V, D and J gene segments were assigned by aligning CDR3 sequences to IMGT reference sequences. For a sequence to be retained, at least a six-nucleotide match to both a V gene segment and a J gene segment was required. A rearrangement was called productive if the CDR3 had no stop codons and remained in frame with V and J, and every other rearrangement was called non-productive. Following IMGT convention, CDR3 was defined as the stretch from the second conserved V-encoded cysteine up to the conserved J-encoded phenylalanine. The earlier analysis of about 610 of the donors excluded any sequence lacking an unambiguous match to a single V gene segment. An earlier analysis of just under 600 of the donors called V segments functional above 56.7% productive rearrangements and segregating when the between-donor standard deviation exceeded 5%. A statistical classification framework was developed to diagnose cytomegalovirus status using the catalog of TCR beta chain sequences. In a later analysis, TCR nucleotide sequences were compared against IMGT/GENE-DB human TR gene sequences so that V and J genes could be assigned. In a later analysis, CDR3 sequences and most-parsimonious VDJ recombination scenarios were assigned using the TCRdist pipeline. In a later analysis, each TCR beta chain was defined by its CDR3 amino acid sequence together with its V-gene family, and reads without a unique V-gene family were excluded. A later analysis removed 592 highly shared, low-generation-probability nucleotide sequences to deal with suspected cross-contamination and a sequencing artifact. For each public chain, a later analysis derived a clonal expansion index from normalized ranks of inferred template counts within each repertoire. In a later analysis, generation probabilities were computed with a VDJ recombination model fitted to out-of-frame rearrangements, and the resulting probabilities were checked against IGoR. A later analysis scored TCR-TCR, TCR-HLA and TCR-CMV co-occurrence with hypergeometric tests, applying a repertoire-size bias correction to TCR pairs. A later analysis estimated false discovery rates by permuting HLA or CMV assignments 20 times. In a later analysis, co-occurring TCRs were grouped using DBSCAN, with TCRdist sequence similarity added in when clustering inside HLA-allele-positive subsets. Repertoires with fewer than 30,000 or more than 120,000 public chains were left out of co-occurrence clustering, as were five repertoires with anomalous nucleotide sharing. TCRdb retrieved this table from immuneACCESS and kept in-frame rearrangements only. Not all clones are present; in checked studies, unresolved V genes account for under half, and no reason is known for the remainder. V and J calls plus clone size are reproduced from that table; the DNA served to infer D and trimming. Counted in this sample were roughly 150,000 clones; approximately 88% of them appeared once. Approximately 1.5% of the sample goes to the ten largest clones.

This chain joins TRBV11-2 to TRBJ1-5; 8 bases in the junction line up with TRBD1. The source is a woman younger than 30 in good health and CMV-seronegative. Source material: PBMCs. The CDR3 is CASSYGTGENQPQHF. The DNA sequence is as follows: TGTGCCAGCAGCTATGGGACAGGAGAAAATCAGCCCCAGCATTTT.